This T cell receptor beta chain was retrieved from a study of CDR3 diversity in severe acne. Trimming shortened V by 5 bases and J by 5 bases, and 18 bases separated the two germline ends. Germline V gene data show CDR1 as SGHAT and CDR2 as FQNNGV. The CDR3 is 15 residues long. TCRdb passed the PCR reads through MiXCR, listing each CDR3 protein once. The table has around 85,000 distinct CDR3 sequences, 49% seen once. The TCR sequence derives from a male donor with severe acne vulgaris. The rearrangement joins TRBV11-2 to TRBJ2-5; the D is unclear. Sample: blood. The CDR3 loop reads CASSADEITFETQYF. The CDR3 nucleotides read TGTGCCAGCAGCGCGGATGAGATCACCTTCGAGACCCAGTACTTC.